This T cell receptor beta chain was documented in a study of shared clonotypes between healthy human individuals. Study-level findings and limits: Generation probability values for non-shared clonotypes were lower than those for clonotypes shared by all four donors. With few donors, the genetic and exposure-history diversity represented was limited.

V lost 1 base and J lost 6, with 16 bases in between. Germline V gene data show CDR1 as MNHEY and CDR2 as SMNVEV (reference sequence). This CDR3 comprises 15 residues. Repertoires were generated with immunoSEQ multiplex PCR, while TCRdb's copy carries only in-frame clones and drops some. The sample lists some 2.1 million clones, around 93% seen once, with under 2% in the top ten. For this clone: Its antigen is still unknown.

Positive CCR7 selection of CD45RO-negative cells yielded the naive CD8 cells, and terminally differentiated effector memory CD45RA+ cells were excluded. The genes are TRBV27 and TRBJ2-7; D is uncertain. The origin of this receptor is a man aged 18 to 35 in good health. Some clones in this sample may be carry-over from other donors' samples. What was sequenced was naive CD8+ T cells from PBMCs. This CDR3 reads CASSLYLAGRPEQYF. DNA for the CDR3: TGTGCCAGCAGTTTATACTTAGCAGGACGCCCCGAGCAGTACTTC.